This is a list of T cell receptor beta chains from one sample in a study of blood T cells in healthy people across ages. TCRdb re-analysed the 5' RACE reads in MiXCR, keeping a single row per CDR3 protein. The sample yields fewer than 800,000 distinct CDR3 sequences, roughly 21% seen once. The specimen sequenced was blood. These receptors all stem from a man between 65 and 85 years old in good health. Both conserved end residues are part of each CDR3. The D gene is left open where the match is weak. Clone size is given for some rows only: seen once, a few or many times, or a class if the clone is expanded.

length	D	V	size	J	DNA	CDR3
15	-	TRBV20-1	-	TRBJ2-5	TGCAGTGCTAGACCCAGGGGGGCGATCCAAGAGACCCAGTACTTC	CSARPRGAIQETQYF
16	-	TRBV6-5	few	TRBJ1-3	TGTGCCAGCAGTTACAAAAGCGGGGGCGCTGGAAACACCATATATTTT	CASSYKSGGAGNTIYF
14	TRBD1	TRBV29-1	-	TRBJ2-3	TGCAGCGTTGGACAGGGGGCAAGCACAGATACGCAGTATTTT	CSVGQGASTDTQYF
16	-	TRBV3-1	-	TRBJ1-4	TGTGCCAGCAGCCAAGAAGGGGACCGGGAAACCGAAAAACTGTTTTTT	CASSQEGDRETEKLFF
15	TRBD2	TRBV20-1	-	TRBJ2-4	TGCAGTGCTCAGACTAGCCAGAGCCCCCGGGCCATTCAGTACTTC	CSAQTSQSPRAIQYF
15	-	TRBV5-1	-	TRBJ2-7	TGCGCCAGCAGCTTGGACGGCAGGGCCACCTACGAGCAGTACTTC	CASSLDGRATYEQYF
15	TRBD2	TRBV20-1	-	TRBJ2-5	TGCAGTGCTCCCACTAGCGGGAGACTCCAAGAGACCCAGTACTTC	CSAPTSGRLQETQYF
15	TRBD1	TRBV29-1	few	TRBJ2-4	TGCAGCGTTTCCCAGGGGGCTCCGGCCAAAAACATTCAGTACTTC	CSVSQGAPAKNIQYF
10	-	TRBV5-5	many	TRBJ2-5	TGTGCCAGCAGTCGGGAGACCCAGTACTTC	CASSRETQYF
16	-	TRBV7-3	few	TRBJ2-3	TGTGCCAGCAGTTTCGGACTCAGAGGGTCCACAGATACGCAGTATTTT	CASSFGLRGSTDTQYF
17	TRBD2	TRBV12-3/TRBV12-4	few	TRBJ2-1	TGTGCCAGCAGTTTAGCGCCGCGACTAGCGGACTACAATGAGCAGTTCTTC	CASSLAPRLADYNEQFF
15	-	TRBV6-6	-	TRBJ2-5	TGTGCCAGCAGTCAACGGGGAGCCCCTGAAGAGACCCAGTACTTC	CASSQRGAPEETQYF
15	TRBD2	TRBV5-1	-	TRBJ2-7	TGCGCCAGCAGGCCAGGGGAGCGGGAGAGAAACGAGCAGTACTTC	CASRPGERERNEQYF
15	TRBD2	TRBV6-6	few	TRBJ2-3	TGTGCCAGCGGAGAGGGACTATCGCGAACAGATACGCAGTATTTT	CASGEGLSRTDTQYF
14	-	TRBV29-1	-	TRBJ2-1	TGCAGCGCAAGAGACCCCGAGAGTTACAATGAGCAGTTCTTC	CSARDPESYNEQFF
15	-	TRBV7-3	few	TRBJ2-1	TGTGCCAGCAGCTCCGGAATCGGGAACAATAATGAGCAGTTCTTC	CASSSGIGNNNEQFF
18	TRBD1	TRBV6-2/TRBV6-3	few	TRBJ2-3	TGTGCCAGCAGTTACTGGCCGGGACAGGGGGCGCCCACAGATACGCAGTATTTT	CASSYWPGQGAPTDTQYF
13	-	TRBV12-3/TRBV12-4	-	TRBJ1-4	TGTGCCAGCATACGAGCGCCCGGGGAAAAACTGTTTTTT	CASIRAPGEKLFF
16	-	TRBV6-2/TRBV6-3	-	TRBJ2-1	TGTGCCAGCAGTTACTCGATACGGGACCTTTACAATGAGCAGTTCTTC	CASSYSIRDLYNEQFF
18	TRBD2	TRBV13	-	TRBJ2-7	TGTGCCAGCAGCCCCGGACTAGCGGGACTACAAGCCCCCTACGAGCAGTACTTC	CASSPGLAGLQAPYEQYF
14	TRBD1	TRBV18	few	TRBJ2-7	TGTGCCAGCTCACCAGACAGGGGGGCCTACGAGCAGTACTTC	CASSPDRGAYEQYF
15	-	TRBV18	-	TRBJ1-3	TGTGCCAGCTCACCATTCCCAGGACCTGGAAACACCATATATTTT	CASSPFPGPGNTIYF
15	TRBD1	TRBV18	-	TRBJ2-7	TGTGCCAGCTCGGATGGACAGGGGGCGATTTACGAGCAGTACTTC	CASSDGQGAIYEQYF
17	TRBD2	TRBV6-5	-	TRBJ2-1	TGTGCCAGCAGTTACTCGATTGGCGGGAGGGCCCAGGTTGAGCAGTTCTTC	CASSYSIGGRAQVEQFF
13	-	TRBV5-1	few	TRBJ1-1	TGCGCCAGCAGCTTGGATCCCAACACTGAAGCTTTCTTT	CASSLDPNTEAFF
15	-	TRBV5-6	-	TRBJ2-3	TGTTCCAGCAGCTTGGGTGGGACTAGCACAGATACGCAGTATTTT	CSSSLGGTSTDTQYF
17	-	TRBV21-1	many	TRBJ2-5	TGTGCCAGCAGCAAACACCGACTAGCGGGAGGGCCGGAGACCCAGTACTTC	CASSKHRLAGGPETQYF
13	-	TRBV2	few	TRBJ2-2	TGTGCCGGCAGTGTCGAAGGTAGCGCGGAGCTGTTTTTT	CAGSVEGSAELFF